This TCR beta chain was captured by sequencing in a study of blood T cell repertoires in COVID-19. Profiled with immunoSEQ multiplex PCR; TCRdb holds only in-frame clones, not every one. Among about 260,000 clones, approximately 80% were seen once, and the ten largest hold under 2%. V shed 3 bases and J 0 bases; nucleotides not matched to a gene: 5. This CDR3 has 15 amino acids. Germline CDR1 reads DFQATT; CDR2 reads SNEGSKA (reference sequence). The chain links TRBV20-1 to TRBJ2-7, with TRBD2 matching 10 bases. The sample comprised peripheral blood. The clonotype originates from a woman of 80 years or more with acute or convalescent COVID-19. The CDR3 DNA reads as TGCAGTGCTAGTTCTAGCGGGAGAAGCTCCTACGAGCAGTACTTC. Its protein is CSASSSGRSSYEQYF.